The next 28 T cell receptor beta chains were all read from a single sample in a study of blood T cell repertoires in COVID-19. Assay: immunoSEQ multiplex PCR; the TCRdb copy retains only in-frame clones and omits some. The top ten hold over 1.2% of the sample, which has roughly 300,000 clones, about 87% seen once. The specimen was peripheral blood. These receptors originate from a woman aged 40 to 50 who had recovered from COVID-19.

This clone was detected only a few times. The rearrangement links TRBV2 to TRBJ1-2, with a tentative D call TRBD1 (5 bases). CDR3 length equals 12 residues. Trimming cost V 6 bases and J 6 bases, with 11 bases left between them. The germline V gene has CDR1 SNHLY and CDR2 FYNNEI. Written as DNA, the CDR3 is TGTGCCAGCAGGCGACAGCCCGATGGCTACACCTTC. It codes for CASRRQPDGYTF.

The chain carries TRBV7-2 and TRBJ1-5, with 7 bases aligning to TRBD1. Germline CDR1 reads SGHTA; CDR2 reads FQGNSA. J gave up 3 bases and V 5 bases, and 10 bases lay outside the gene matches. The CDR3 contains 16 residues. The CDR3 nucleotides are TGTGCCAGCAGCCCAGGGTCGGGGACAGTCAATCAGCCCCAGCATTTT. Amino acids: CASSPGSGTVNQPQHF.

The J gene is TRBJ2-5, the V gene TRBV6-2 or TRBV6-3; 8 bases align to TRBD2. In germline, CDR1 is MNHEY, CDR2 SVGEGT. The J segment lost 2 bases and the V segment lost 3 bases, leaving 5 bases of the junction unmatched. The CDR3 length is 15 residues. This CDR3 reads CASSYHTSGQETQYF. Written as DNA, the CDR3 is TGTGCCAGCAGTTATCATACTAGCGGACAAGAGACCCAGTACTTC.

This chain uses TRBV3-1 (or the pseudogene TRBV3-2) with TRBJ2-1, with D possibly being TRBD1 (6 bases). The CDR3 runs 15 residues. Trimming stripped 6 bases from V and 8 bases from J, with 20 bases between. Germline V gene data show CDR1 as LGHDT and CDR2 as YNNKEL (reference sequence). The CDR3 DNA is TGTGCCAGCAGTCTGTCCTCAGGGGTAGTTCATGAGCAGTTCTTC. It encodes CASSLSSGVVHEQFF.

In DNA, the CDR3 is TGTGCCAGCAGCTTCCCGTCCGAAATTAGCGGGGGGGTTCAAACAGATACGCAGTATTTT. Its protein product is CASSFPSEISGGVQTDTQYF. The chain is built from TRBV13 and TRBJ2-3, with 11 bases identical to TRBD2. There are 20 residues in the CDR3. The germline gives CDR1 PRHDT, CDR2 FYEKMQ (reference sequence). The junction had 17 bases not matched to a gene; V was cut back by 3 bases and J by 3 bases. Filled out from reference TRBV13 and TRBJ2-3, the complete variable domain reads AAGVIQSPRHLIKEKRETATLKCYPIPRHDTVYWYQQGPGQDPQFLISFYEKMQSDKGSIPDRFSAQQFSDYHSELNMSSLELGDSALYFCASSFPSEISGGVQTDTQYFGPGTRLTVL.

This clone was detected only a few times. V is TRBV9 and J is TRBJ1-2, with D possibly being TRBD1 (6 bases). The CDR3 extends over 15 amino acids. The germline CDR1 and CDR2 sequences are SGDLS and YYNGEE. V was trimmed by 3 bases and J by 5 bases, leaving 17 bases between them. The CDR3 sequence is CASSGAGGPVYGYTF. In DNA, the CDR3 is TGTGCCAGCAGCGGGGCGGGGGGGCCAGTTTATGGCTACACCTTC.

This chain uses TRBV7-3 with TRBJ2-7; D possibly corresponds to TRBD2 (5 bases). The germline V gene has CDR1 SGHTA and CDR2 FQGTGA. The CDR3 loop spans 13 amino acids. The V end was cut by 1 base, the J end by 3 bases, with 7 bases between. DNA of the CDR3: TGTGCCAGCAGCTTAAGTGGGAGCTACGAGCAGTACTTC. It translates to CASSLSGSYEQYF.

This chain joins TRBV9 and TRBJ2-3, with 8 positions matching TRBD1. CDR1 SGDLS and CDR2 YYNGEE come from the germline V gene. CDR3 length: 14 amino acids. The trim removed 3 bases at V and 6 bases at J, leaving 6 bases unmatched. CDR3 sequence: CASSEGQVADTQYF. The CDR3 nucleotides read TGTGCCAGCAGCGAGGGACAGGTTGCGGATACGCAGTATTTT.

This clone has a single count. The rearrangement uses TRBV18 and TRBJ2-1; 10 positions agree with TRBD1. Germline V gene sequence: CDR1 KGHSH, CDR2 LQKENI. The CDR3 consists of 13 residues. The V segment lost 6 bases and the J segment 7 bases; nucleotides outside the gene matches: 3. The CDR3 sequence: CASSWTGGNEQFF. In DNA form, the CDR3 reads TGTGCCAGCTCGTGGACAGGGGGGAATGAGCAGTTCTTC.

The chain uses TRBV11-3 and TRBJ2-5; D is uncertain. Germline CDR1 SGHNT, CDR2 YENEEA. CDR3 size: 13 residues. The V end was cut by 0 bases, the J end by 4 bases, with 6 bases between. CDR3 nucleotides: TGTGCCAGCAGCTTAGATCCGCGAGAGACCCAGTACTTC. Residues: CASSLDPRETQYF.

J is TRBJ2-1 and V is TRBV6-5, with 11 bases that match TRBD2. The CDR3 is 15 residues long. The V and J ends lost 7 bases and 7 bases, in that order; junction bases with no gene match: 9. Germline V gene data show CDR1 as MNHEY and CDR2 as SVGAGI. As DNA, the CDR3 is TGTGCCAGCAATCCACTAGCGGGGGCCCAAAATGAGCAGTTCTTC. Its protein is CASNPLAGAQNEQFF.

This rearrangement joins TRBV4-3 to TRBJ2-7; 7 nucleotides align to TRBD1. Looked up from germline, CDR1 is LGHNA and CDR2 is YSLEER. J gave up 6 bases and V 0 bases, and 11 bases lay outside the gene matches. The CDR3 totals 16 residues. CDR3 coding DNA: TGCGCCAGCAGCCAAGATCACCGCCAGGGGGTCGGCGAGCAGTACTTC. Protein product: CASSQDHRQGVGEQYF.

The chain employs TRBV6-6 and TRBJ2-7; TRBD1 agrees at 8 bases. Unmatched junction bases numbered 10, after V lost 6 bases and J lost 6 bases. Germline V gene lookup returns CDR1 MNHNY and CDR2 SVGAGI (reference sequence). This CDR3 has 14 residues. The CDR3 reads CASSPGSQGAEQYF. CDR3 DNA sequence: TGTGCCAGCAGCCCCGGTTCCCAGGGGGCCGAGCAGTACTTC.

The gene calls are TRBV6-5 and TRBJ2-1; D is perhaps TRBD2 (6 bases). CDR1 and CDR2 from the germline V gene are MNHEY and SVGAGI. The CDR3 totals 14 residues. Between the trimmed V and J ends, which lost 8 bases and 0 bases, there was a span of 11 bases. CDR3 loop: CASGAGYSYNEQFF. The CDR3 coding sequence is TGTGCCAGCGGGGCGGGGTACTCCTACAATGAGCAGTTCTTC.

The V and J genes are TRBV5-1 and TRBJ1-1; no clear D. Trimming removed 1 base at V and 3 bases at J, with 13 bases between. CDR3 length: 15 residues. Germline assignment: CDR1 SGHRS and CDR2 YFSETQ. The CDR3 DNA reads TGCGCCAGCAGCTTGTTTAGGGAGAAGGACACTGAAGCTTTCTTT. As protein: CASSLFREKDTEAFF.

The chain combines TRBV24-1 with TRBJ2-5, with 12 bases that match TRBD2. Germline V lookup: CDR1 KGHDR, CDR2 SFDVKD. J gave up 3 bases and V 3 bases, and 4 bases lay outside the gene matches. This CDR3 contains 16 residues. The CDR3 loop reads CATSDPRLAGEETQYF. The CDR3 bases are TGTGCCACCAGTGATCCCCGACTAGCGGGGGAAGAGACCCAGTACTTC.

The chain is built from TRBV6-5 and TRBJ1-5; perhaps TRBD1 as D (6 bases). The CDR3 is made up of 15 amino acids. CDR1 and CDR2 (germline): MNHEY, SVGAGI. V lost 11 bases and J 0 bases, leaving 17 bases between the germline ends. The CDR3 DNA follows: TGTGCCGCCCGAAGGGGGTTAGGTAGCAATCAGCCCCAGCATTTT. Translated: CAARRGLGSNQPQHF.

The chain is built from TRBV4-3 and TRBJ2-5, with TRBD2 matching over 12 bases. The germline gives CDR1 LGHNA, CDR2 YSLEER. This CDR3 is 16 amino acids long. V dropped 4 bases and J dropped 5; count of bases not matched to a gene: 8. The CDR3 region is CASSRDLAGGRETQYF. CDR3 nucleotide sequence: TGCGCCAGCAGCCGCGACCTAGCGGGGGGGCGGGAGACCCAGTACTTC.

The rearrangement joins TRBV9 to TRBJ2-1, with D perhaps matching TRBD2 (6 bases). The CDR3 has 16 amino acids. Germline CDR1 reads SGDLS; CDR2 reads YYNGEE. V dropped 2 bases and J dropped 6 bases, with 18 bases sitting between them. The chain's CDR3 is CASSVTGTPRPNEQFF. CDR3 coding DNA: TGTGCCAGCAGCGTTACCGGGACTCCGAGACCCAATGAGCAGTTCTTC.

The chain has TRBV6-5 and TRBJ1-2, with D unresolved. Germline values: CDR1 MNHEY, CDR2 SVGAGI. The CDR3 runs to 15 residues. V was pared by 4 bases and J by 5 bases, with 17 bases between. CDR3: CASSFLEGLRYGYTF. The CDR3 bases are TGTGCCAGCAGTTTCTTAGAGGGTCTCCGGTATGGCTACACCTTC.

CDR3 coding DNA: TGTGCCAGCAGTTTCAGGGGAGTTGGAAACACCATATATTTT. This sequence encodes CASSFRGVGNTIYF. This chain joins TRBV27 and TRBJ1-3, with D possibly being TRBD1 (6 bases). The length of the CDR3 is 14 residues. Between the trimmed V and J ends, which lost 3 bases and 3 bases, there was a span of 9 bases. Germline V gene lookup returns CDR1 MNHEY and CDR2 SMNVEV (reference sequence).

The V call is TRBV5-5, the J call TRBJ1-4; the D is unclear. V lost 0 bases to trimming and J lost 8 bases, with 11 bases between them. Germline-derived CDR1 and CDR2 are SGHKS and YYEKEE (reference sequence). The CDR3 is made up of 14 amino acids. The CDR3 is CASSLEARGEKLFF. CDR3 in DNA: TGTGCCAGCAGCTTGGAGGCCAGAGGGGAAAAACTGTTTTTT.

For the CDR3, the DNA is TGTGCCAGCAGCGCGGGGTCCTTCTCCTATGGCTACACCTTC. It translates to CASSAGSFSYGYTF. The chain is built from TRBV4-2 and TRBJ1-2; D unresolved. Per germline, CDR1 LGHNA and CDR2 YNFKEQ. The CDR3 has 14 amino acids. The germline V and J ends were trimmed by 5 bases and 4 bases, with 14 bases remaining between them.

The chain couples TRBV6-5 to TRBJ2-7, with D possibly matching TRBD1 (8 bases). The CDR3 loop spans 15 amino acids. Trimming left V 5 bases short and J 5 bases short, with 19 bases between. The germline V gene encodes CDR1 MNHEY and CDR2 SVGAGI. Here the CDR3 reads CASSPTGGARNEQYF. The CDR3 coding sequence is TGTGCCAGCAGTCCAACAGGGGGGGCCCGGAACGAGCAGTACTTC.

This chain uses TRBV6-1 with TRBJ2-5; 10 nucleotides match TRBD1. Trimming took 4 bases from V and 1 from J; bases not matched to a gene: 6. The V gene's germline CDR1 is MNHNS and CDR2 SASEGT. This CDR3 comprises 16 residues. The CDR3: CASSGRDRGLQETQYF. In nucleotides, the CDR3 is TGTGCCAGCAGTGGCCGGGACAGGGGCCTCCAAGAGACCCAGTACTTC.

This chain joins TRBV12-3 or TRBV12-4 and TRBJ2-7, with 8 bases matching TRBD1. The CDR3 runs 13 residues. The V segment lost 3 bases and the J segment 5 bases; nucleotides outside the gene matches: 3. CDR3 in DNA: TGTGCCAGCAGTTTCGACAGGGGCAACGAGCAGTACTTC. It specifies CASSFDRGNEQYF.

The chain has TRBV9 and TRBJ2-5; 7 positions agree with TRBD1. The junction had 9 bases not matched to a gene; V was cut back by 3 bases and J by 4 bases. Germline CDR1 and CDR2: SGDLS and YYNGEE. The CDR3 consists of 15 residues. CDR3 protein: CASSALGQRRETQYF. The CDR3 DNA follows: TGTGCCAGCAGCGCGCTGGGACAGCGGCGAGAGACCCAGTACTTC.

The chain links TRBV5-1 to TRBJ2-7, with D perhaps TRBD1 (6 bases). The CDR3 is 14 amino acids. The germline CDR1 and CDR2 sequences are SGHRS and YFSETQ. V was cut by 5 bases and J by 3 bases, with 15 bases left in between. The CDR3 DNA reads TGCGCCAGCAGAATCGGGGCAGGGGACTACGAGCAGTACTTC. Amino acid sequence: CASRIGAGDYEQYF. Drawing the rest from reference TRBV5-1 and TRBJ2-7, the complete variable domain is KAGVTQTPRYLIKTRGQQVTLSCSPISGHRSVSWYQQTPGQGLQFLFEYFSETQRNKGNFPGRFSGRQFSNSRSEMNVSTLELGDSALYLCASRIGAGDYEQYFGPGTRLTVT.